This T cell receptor beta chain is drawn from a study of cytomegalovirus exposure and HLA in healthy donors. General study results and limits: Most TCR beta V segments were productive about 87% or about 30% of the time in an earlier analysis.

PCR used 60 Vbeta primers and 13 Jbeta primers. Repertoires were generated with immunoSEQ multiplex PCR, while TCRdb's copy carries only in-frame clones and drops some. This listing includes 96,000 or so clones. Per the germline V gene, CDR1 is SGHTA and CDR2 is FQGNSA. V was pared by 1 base and J by 4 bases, with 14 bases between. CDR3 length equals 16 residues. Comments on this clone: No antigen is known for it.

The clonotype originates from a girl aged 5 to 17 in good health and CMV-seropositive. V gene TRBV7-2 combines with J gene TRBJ1-3; maybe TRBD1 (6 bases). Sample: PBMCs. CDR3 nucleotide sequence: TGTGCCAGCAGCTTAGTAGCAACAGGGATCGGAAACACCATATATTTT. Protein: CASSLVATGIGNTIYF.